Listed below are T cell receptor beta chains from one sample, sequenced in a study of response to subunit inactivated influenza vaccine. TCRdb reprocessed the RT-PCR reads via MiXCR and lists one record per CDR3 protein. The data show almost 600,000 distinct CDR3 sequences, around 15% seen once. The sample consisted of PBMCs from blood, taken approximately 13 days after vaccination. The receptor set was obtained from a man aged 50 to 59 who received an inactivated influenza vaccine. Each CDR3 is given with its conserved first and last residue. The D gene is left open where the match is weak. Clone size, where shown, is once, few, many, or a class for clones that have expanded.

D gene: TRBD1
J gene: TRBJ2-1
V gene: TRBV6-1
clone size: few
CDR3 protein: CASRGTGVYEQFF
CDR3 DNA: TGTGCCAGCAGGGGGACAGGTGTCTATGAGCAGTTCTTC

D gene: TRBD1
J gene: TRBJ2-7
V gene: TRBV6-2/TRBV6-3
clone size: few
CDR3 protein: CASSYSDRGEQYF
CDR3 DNA: TGTGCCAGCAGTTACTCTGACAGGGGCGAGCAGTACTTC

D gene: TRBD2
J gene: TRBJ2-2
V gene: TRBV7-2
clone size: .
CDR3 protein: CASSVTSGMTTGELFF
CDR3 DNA: TGTGCCAGCAGCGTGACTAGCGGAATGACCACCGGGGAGCTGTTTTTT

D gene: .
J gene: TRBJ1-5
V gene: TRBV7-2
clone size: few
CDR3 protein: CASSAPDQPQHF
CDR3 DNA: TGTGCCAGCAGTGCGCCGGATCAGCCCCAGCATTTT

D gene: .
J gene: TRBJ2-4
V gene: TRBV4-3
clone size: few
CDR3 protein: CASSQDLGATIQYF
CDR3 DNA: TGCGCCAGCAGCCAAGATCTTGGGGCCACCATTCAGTACTTC

D gene: TRBD1
J gene: TRBJ2-4
V gene: TRBV18
clone size: few
CDR3 protein: CASSPAGTGVNIQYF
CDR3 DNA: TGTGCCAGCTCACCCGCCGGGACAGGGGTTAACATTCAGTACTTC

D gene: .
J gene: TRBJ2-2
V gene: TRBV6-5
clone size: .
CDR3 protein: CASSYTQGPGELFF
CDR3 DNA: TGTGCCAGCAGTTATACACAGGGTCCCGGGGAGCTGTTTTTT

D gene: .
J gene: TRBJ2-1
V gene: TRBV1
clone size: .
CDR3 protein: CASSHDTAASDEQFF
CDR3 DNA: TGCGCCAGCAGCCATGACACAGCCGCGTCGGATGAGCAGTTCTTC

D gene: TRBD1
J gene: TRBJ1-4
V gene: TRBV7-9
clone size: .
CDR3 protein: CASSKTGAYNEKLFF
CDR3 DNA: TGTGCCAGCAGCAAGACAGGGGCGTATAATGAAAAACTGTTTTTT

D gene: TRBD2
J gene: TRBJ2-7
V gene: TRBV20-1
clone size: many
CDR3 protein: CSARRPGLAVTYEQYF
CDR3 DNA: TGCAGTGCTAGACGACCGGGACTAGCGGTGACCTACGAGCAGTACTTC

D gene: .
J gene: TRBJ1-2
V gene: TRBV7-2
clone size: .
CDR3 protein: CASSLTPSGYTF
CDR3 DNA: TGTGCCAGCAGCTTAACTCCTTCTGGCTACACCTTC

D gene: TRBD2
J gene: TRBJ2-7
V gene: TRBV7-2
clone size: .
CDR3 protein: CASSLVAGGPSYEQYF
CDR3 DNA: TGTGCCAGCAGCTTAGTCGCGGGGGGGCCGTCCTACGAGCAGTACTTC

D gene: TRBD2
J gene: TRBJ2-1
V gene: TRBV25-1
clone size: few
CDR3 protein: CASRGTSGRGEQFF
CDR3 DNA: TGTGCCAGCAGGGGGACTAGCGGGAGGGGCGAGCAGTTCTTC

D gene: .
J gene: TRBJ2-1
V gene: TRBV7-8
clone size: .
CDR3 protein: CASLVYNEQFF
CDR3 DNA: TGTGCCAGCCTGGTCTACAATGAGCAGTTCTTC

D gene: .
J gene: TRBJ2-7
V gene: TRBV6-2/TRBV6-3
clone size: few
CDR3 protein: CASRSTSAGFSSYEQYF
CDR3 DNA: TGTGCCAGCCGTTCCACCTCCGCCGGCTTCTCCTCCTACGAGCAGTACTTC

D gene: .
J gene: TRBJ2-2
V gene: TRBV2
clone size: .
CDR3 protein: CASRYRESGELFF
CDR3 DNA: TGTGCCAGCAGGTACAGGGAATCCGGGGAGCTGTTTTTT

D gene: TRBD1
J gene: TRBJ2-3
V gene: TRBV12-3/TRBV12-4
clone size: .
CDR3 protein: CASSVRTGGADTQYF
CDR3 DNA: TGTGCCAGCAGTGTCAGGACAGGGGGCGCAGATACGCAGTATTTT

D gene: TRBD1
J gene: TRBJ2-6
V gene: TRBV2
clone size: few
CDR3 protein: CASSILQGPGANVLTF
CDR3 DNA: TGTGCCAGCAGTATTTTACAGGGGCCTGGGGCCAACGTCCTGACTTTC

D gene: .
J gene: TRBJ2-1
V gene: TRBV20-1
clone size: few
CDR3 protein: CSVTAGIMDGNEQFF
CDR3 DNA: TGCAGTGTAACGGCAGGTATCATGGATGGGAATGAGCAGTTCTTC

D gene: TRBD1
J gene: TRBJ2-7
V gene: TRBV28
clone size: few
CDR3 protein: CASRRRTGENEQYF
CDR3 DNA: TGTGCCAGCAGACGCCGGACAGGGGAAAACGAGCAGTACTTC

D gene: .
J gene: TRBJ2-7
V gene: TRBV27
clone size: .
CDR3 protein: CAVGGGQLYEQYF
CDR3 DNA: TGTGCCGTAGGAGGGGGACAGCTCTACGAGCAGTACTTC

D gene: TRBD1
J gene: TRBJ2-2
V gene: TRBV7-6
clone size: .
CDR3 protein: CASSLDPITGGALTGELFF
CDR3 DNA: TGTGCCAGCAGCTTAGATCCCATTACAGGGGGCGCGTTGACCGGGGAGCTGTTTTTT

D gene: .
J gene: TRBJ2-1
V gene: TRBV2
clone size: many
CDR3 protein: CASKIGTSPGNEQFF
CDR3 DNA: TGTGCCAGCAAAATCGGGACAAGCCCAGGCAATGAGCAGTTCTTC

D gene: TRBD2
J gene: TRBJ2-5
V gene: TRBV12-3/TRBV12-4
clone size: .
CDR3 protein: CASSFPAGGHQETQYF
CDR3 DNA: TGTGCCAGCAGTTTCCCAGCGGGGGGGCACCAAGAGACCCAGTACTTC

D gene: TRBD2
J gene: TRBJ2-3
V gene: TRBV7-6
clone size: few
CDR3 protein: CASSTFSGGDTQYF
CDR3 DNA: TGTGCCAGCAGCACCTTTAGCGGGGGAGATACGCAGTATTTT

D gene: .
J gene: TRBJ1-2
V gene: TRBV11-2
clone size: .
CDR3 protein: CASSPGLPTYGYTF
CDR3 DNA: TGTGCCAGCAGCCCCGGGCTGCCGACCTATGGCTACACCTTC

D gene: .
J gene: TRBJ2-2
V gene: TRBV12-3/TRBV12-4
clone size: .
CDR3 protein: CASSLRWTVTTGELFF
CDR3 DNA: TGTGCCAGCAGTTTACGTTGGACAGTCACGACCGGGGAGCTGTTTTTT

D gene: TRBD2
J gene: TRBJ2-7
V gene: TRBV20-1
clone size: few
CDR3 protein: CSASASGYSYEQYF
CDR3 DNA: TGCAGTGCTAGTGCTAGCGGGTACTCCTACGAGCAGTACTTC

D gene: TRBD1
J gene: TRBJ2-7
V gene: TRBV6-2/TRBV6-3
clone size: .
CDR3 protein: CASRRQGASLEQYF
CDR3 DNA: TGTGCCAGCAGGCGGCAGGGGGCGTCTCTCGAGCAGTACTTC

D gene: .
J gene: TRBJ2-1
V gene: TRBV12-3/TRBV12-4
clone size: .
CDR3 protein: CASSLDLQNEQFF
CDR3 DNA: TGTGCCAGCAGCCTGGACCTACAAAATGAGCAGTTCTTC

D gene: .
J gene: TRBJ1-5
V gene: TRBV7-2
clone size: few
CDR3 protein: CASSLGFGNQPQHF
CDR3 DNA: TGTGCCAGCAGCTTGGGCTTCGGCAATCAGCCCCAGCATTTT

D gene: .
J gene: TRBJ2-3
V gene: TRBV7-2
clone size: few
CDR3 protein: CASRVGGNTDTQYF
CDR3 DNA: TGTGCCAGCAGGGTGGGCGGGAACACAGATACGCAGTATTTT

D gene: TRBD1
J gene: TRBJ1-2
V gene: TRBV6-1
clone size: .
CDR3 protein: CASRLSRGPGYGYTF
CDR3 DNA: TGTGCCAGCAGGCTTTCCAGGGGGCCAGGGTATGGCTACACCTTC

D gene: .
J gene: TRBJ2-2
V gene: TRBV6-5
clone size: few
CDR3 protein: CASSLRWTNAYTGELFF
CDR3 DNA: TGTGCCAGCAGTTTACGATGGACAAACGCCTACACCGGGGAGCTGTTTTTT

D gene: .
J gene: TRBJ2-2
V gene: TRBV7-9
clone size: .
CDR3 protein: CASSFQAGGPTGELFF
CDR3 DNA: TGTGCCAGCAGCTTCCAGGCCGGGGGGCCGACCGGGGAGCTGTTTTTT

D gene: .
J gene: TRBJ2-3
V gene: TRBV11-2
clone size: few
CDR3 protein: CASRFDRSTDTQYF
CDR3 DNA: TGTGCCAGCAGATTCGACAGGAGCACAGATACGCAGTATTTT

D gene: TRBD1
J gene: TRBJ1-1
V gene: TRBV2
clone size: few
CDR3 protein: CASKGASLNTEAFF
CDR3 DNA: TGTGCCAGCAAGGGGGCCTCCCTGAACACTGAAGCTTTCTTT

D gene: .
J gene: TRBJ1-5
V gene: TRBV4-2
clone size: .
CDR3 protein: CASSQVGRAAQPQHF
CDR3 DNA: TGTGCCAGCAGCCAAGTTGGCAGGGCGGCTCAGCCCCAGCATTTT

D gene: .
J gene: TRBJ1-5
V gene: TRBV6-2/TRBV6-3
clone size: .
CDR3 protein: CASSYVQGLSNQPQHF
CDR3 DNA: TGTGCCAGCAGTTACGTACAGGGCCTTAGCAATCAGCCCCAGCATTTT

D gene: .
J gene: TRBJ2-7
V gene: TRBV11-2
clone size: few
CDR3 protein: CASSPPGGRVHEQYF
CDR3 DNA: TGTGCCAGCAGCCCCCCGGGGGGCAGGGTCCACGAGCAGTACTTC

D gene: .
J gene: TRBJ2-7
V gene: TRBV7-9
clone size: many
CDR3 protein: CASSPRGPYEQYF
CDR3 DNA: TGTGCCAGCAGCCCCAGGGGACCCTACGAGCAGTACTTC

D gene: .
J gene: TRBJ2-5
V gene: TRBV20-1
clone size: few
CDR3 protein: CSQTEQETQYF
CDR3 DNA: TGCAGCCAGACCGAACAAGAGACCCAGTACTTC

D gene: .
J gene: TRBJ1-2
V gene: TRBV11-2
clone size: .
CDR3 protein: CASSLSGGKNYGYTF
CDR3 DNA: TGTGCCAGCAGCTTAAGTGGGGGAAAGAACTATGGCTACACCTTC

D gene: .
J gene: TRBJ2-2
V gene: TRBV12-3/TRBV12-4
clone size: few
CDR3 protein: CASSKGTTNTGELFF
CDR3 DNA: TGTGCCAGCAGCAAAGGGACGACGAACACCGGGGAGCTGTTTTTT

D gene: TRBD1
J gene: TRBJ2-2
V gene: TRBV6-1
clone size: few
CDR3 protein: CASRLGTGGSGELFF
CDR3 DNA: TGTGCCAGCAGACTGGGGACAGGGGGCTCCGGGGAGCTGTTTTTT

D gene: TRBD1
J gene: TRBJ2-1
V gene: TRBV7-6
clone size: .
CDR3 protein: CASSLDPTGGFFF
CDR3 DNA: TGTGCCAGCAGCTTAGACCCGACAGGGGGCTTCTTCTTC

D gene: TRBD2
J gene: TRBJ2-7
V gene: TRBV12-3/TRBV12-4
clone size: .
CDR3 protein: CASSWVGGNYEQYF
CDR3 DNA: TGTGCCAGCAGTTGGGTGGGGGGGAACTACGAGCAGTACTTC

D gene: .
J gene: TRBJ1-2
V gene: TRBV5-1
clone size: .
CDR3 protein: CASSLGRSSNYGYTF
CDR3 DNA: TGCGCCAGCAGCTTGGGCCGGAGCTCTAACTATGGCTACACCTTC

D gene: TRBD2
J gene: TRBJ2-2
V gene: TRBV11-2
clone size: few
CDR3 protein: CASNMGLAGRLNTGELFF
CDR3 DNA: TGTGCCAGCAACATGGGACTAGCGGGGCGTCTCAACACCGGGGAGCTGTTTTTT

D gene: TRBD1
J gene: TRBJ2-3
V gene: TRBV24-1
clone size: .
CDR3 protein: CATETGVHGTDTQYF
CDR3 DNA: TGTGCCACTGAGACAGGGGTTCATGGCACAGATACGCAGTATTTT

D gene: TRBD2
J gene: TRBJ2-7
V gene: TRBV20-1
clone size: .
CDR3 protein: CSARTSGRGNSYEQYF
CDR3 DNA: TGCAGTGCTAGGACTAGCGGGAGGGGAAACTCCTACGAGCAGTACTTC

D gene: .
J gene: TRBJ2-7
V gene: TRBV3-1
clone size: .
CDR3 protein: CASSQMRTGGSWEQYF
CDR3 DNA: TGTGCCAGCAGCCAAATGAGAACGGGGGGCTCCTGGGAGCAGTACTTC